The 17 T cell receptor beta chains below were found in one sample sequenced in a study of OX40 agonist ivuxolimab in advanced cancers. TCRdb keeps only in-frame clones here, not all; method: immunoSEQ multiplex PCR. The repertoire consists of about 77,000 clones, with over 85% occurring once and the leading ten covering more than 4%. The source material was CD4+ or CD8+ T cells sorted from blood, sampled in a trial of the OX40 agonist ivuxolimab. These receptors originate from an adult with an advanced solid tumor such as melanoma, head and neck, liver or kidney cancer.

The chain employs TRBV5-4 and TRBJ2-5; 7 bases map to TRBD1. Germline assignment: CDR1 SGHNT and CDR2 YYREEE (reference sequence). The CDR3 length is 14 residues. The junction had 7 bases not matched to a gene; V was cut back by 4 bases and J by 4 bases. The CDR3 sequence: CASSRSRDRETQYF. The CDR3 nucleotides are TGTGCCAGCAGCCGCTCCCGGGACAGAGAGACCCAGTACTTC.

V gene TRBV6-1 combines with J gene TRBJ2-1; perhaps D is TRBD1 or TRBD2 (6 bases each). Trimming removed 7 bases from V and 5 bases from J, with 15 bases in between. Germline V gene sequence: CDR1 MNHNS, CDR2 SASEGT. The CDR3 has 14 residues. The CDR3 sequence is CASKIRGVHNEQFF. CDR3 sequence (DNA): TGTGCCAGCAAGATAAGGGGGGTGCACAATGAGCAGTTCTTC.

The chain joins TRBV9 to TRBJ2-2, with a weak D call TRBD1 (5 bases). Germline loops: CDR1 SGDLS, CDR2 YYNGEE. Trimming took off 4 bases at V and 0 bases at J, with 13 bases between the two ends. The CDR3 consists of 16 residues. Here the CDR3 reads CASSLGANSNTGELFF. CDR3 in DNA: TGTGCCAGCAGCCTAGGGGCCAATTCGAACACCGGGGAGCTGTTTTTT.

This rearrangement joins TRBV7-9 to TRBJ1-1, with D maybe TRBD1 (5 bases). Germline CDR1 SEHNR, CDR2 FQNEAQ (reference sequence). Trimming left V 6 bases short and J 1 base short, with 12 bases between. This CDR3 region has 14 residues. CDR3 in amino acids: CASRQTGWNTEAFF. Here the CDR3 DNA reads TGTGCCAGCAGACAAACAGGTTGGAACACTGAAGCTTTCTTT. The whole variable domain, filled in from reference TRBV7-9 and TRBJ1-1, reads DTGVSQNPRHKITKRGQNVTFRCDPISEHNRLYWYRQTLGQGPEFLTYFQNEAQLEKSRLLSDRFSAERPKGSFSTLEIQRTEQGDSAMYLCASRQTGWNTEAFFGQGTRLTVV.

This chain connects TRBV10-3 to TRBJ1-1; 8 positions agree with TRBD1. The V and J ends lost 6 bases and 3 bases, in that order; junction bases with no gene match: 6. The CDR3 is 14 amino acids. The germline V gene encodes CDR1 ENHRY and CDR2 SYGVKD. The CDR3, as DNA: TGTGCCATCAGGGGCAGGGGGCCAGACACTGAAGCTTTCTTT. Amino acids: CAIRGRGPDTEAFF.

As DNA, the CDR3 is TGTGCCATCAAGGCCCGACTAGATGGTGAGCAGTTCTTC. Residues: CAIKARLDGEQFF. The chain links TRBV10-3 to TRBJ2-1; weak D call: TRBD2 (6 bases). The V end was cut by 7 bases, the J end by 9 bases, with 16 bases between. The germline gives CDR1 ENHRY, CDR2 SYGVKD. CDR3 length: 13 residues.

The V gene is TRBV7-9, the J gene TRBJ1-2; D is perhaps TRBD1 (5 bases). Germline loops: CDR1 SEHNR, CDR2 FQNEAQ (reference sequence). CDR3 size: 14 residues. Trimming stripped 2 bases from V and 7 bases from J, with 14 bases between. The CDR3 protein is CASSLLGQGGGYTF. Written as DNA, the CDR3 is TGTGCCAGCAGCTTACTGGGGCAGGGCGGTGGCTACACCTTC.

V usage is TRBV28 and J usage is TRBJ2-7; possible D gene TRBD1, 5 bases. V lost 6 bases, J lost 0 bases, and 15 bases lay in between. Looked up from germline, CDR1 is MDHEN and CDR2 is SYDVKM. This CDR3 spans 15 amino acids. The CDR3 nucleotides read TGTGCCAGCAGACCCCTCCAGGGAAGCTCCTACGAGCAGTACTTC. It translates to CASRPLQGSSYEQYF.

The chain recombines TRBV18 with TRBJ1-3; D is possibly TRBD1 (5 bases). There are 15 residues in the CDR3. Germline V gene lookup returns CDR1 KGHSH and CDR2 LQKENI. Trimming took 0 bases from V and 4 from J, leaving 10 bases between them. The CDR3 sequence is CASSPPSQGGNTIYF. Here the CDR3 DNA reads TGTGCCAGCTCACCACCGAGTCAGGGAGGAAACACCATATATTTT.

The chain joins TRBV6-1 to TRBJ2-3, with D tentatively TRBD1 or TRBD2 (5 bases each). Deletions cut 3 bases from V and 4 bases from J, with 14 bases between. The CDR3 is 15 residues long. CDR1 is MNHNS, CDR2 SASEGT, per germline. CDR3 sequence (DNA): TGTGCCAGCAGTGAGGGGGTAGGGCTGGCAGATACGCAGTATTTT. Translation: CASSEGVGLADTQYF.

The chain is built from TRBV27 and TRBJ2-1; 9 nucleotides align to TRBD2. Germline trimming cut 9 bases from V and 6 bases from J; bases unmatched to any gene: 12. The CDR3 is made up of 15 amino acids. The germline V gene has CDR1 MNHEY and CDR2 SMNVEV (reference sequence). The DNA of the CDR3 is TGTGCCAGAATATCTGGGCGGGAGGGCTTCAATGAGCAGTTCTTC. It specifies CARISGREGFNEQFF.

The V gene is TRBV4-3, the J gene TRBJ2-1; 8 bases match TRBD2. The CDR3 contains 14 residues. The germline CDR1 and CDR2 sequences are LGHNA and YSLEER. Trimming removed 1 base from V and 9 bases from J; junction bases left unmatched: 5. The CDR3 reads CASSQGGGRFEQFF. The DNA for the CDR3 is TGCGCCAGCAGCCAAGGGGGCGGGAGGTTTGAGCAGTTCTTC.

The chain joins TRBV7-9 to TRBJ2-5; D may be TRBD1 (7 bases). This CDR3 region has 17 residues. With 9 bases removed from V and 5 bases from J, the gap between germline ends came to 28 bases. CDR1 and CDR2 from the germline V gene are SEHNR and FQNEAQ (reference sequence). CDR3 DNA: TGTGCCAGTGTAGCAGGGGGGACAGCAGGTGTCCGGGAGACCCAGTACTTC. Protein sequence: CASVAGGTAGVRETQYF.

The rearrangement links TRBV1 to TRBJ2-2. TRBV1 is termed a pseudogene. This CDR3 region has 12 residues. The CDR3 sequence: CTSSQGSGELFF. The CDR3 bases are TGCACCAGCAGCCAGGGATCTGGGGAGCTGTTTTTT.

The genes are TRBV7-3 and TRBJ2-1; 11 positions agree with TRBD2. CDR1 and CDR2 from the germline V gene are SGHTA and FQGTGA. The CDR3 runs 14 residues. After removal of 5 bases from V and 6 bases from J, the junction contained 3 bases not matched to a gene. CDR3 sequence: CASSVAGGGNEQFF. The CDR3 nucleotides are TGTGCCAGCAGCGTAGCGGGAGGGGGCAATGAGCAGTTCTTC.

This clone was detected a few times. The V and J genes are TRBV5-1 and TRBJ1-4; D uncertain. This CDR3 has 13 residues. The germline gives CDR1 SGHRS, CDR2 YFSETQ. Trimming cost V 4 bases and J 8 bases, with 12 bases left between them. The chain's CDR3 is CASSPRAGEKLFF. The CDR3 DNA sequence: TGCGCCAGCAGCCCGCGAGCTGGAGAAAAACTGTTTTTT.

The chain uses TRBV2 and TRBJ2-3, with a weak D call TRBD2 (6 bases). The germline V gene encodes CDR1 SNHLY and CDR2 FYNNEI. This CDR3 is 15 amino acids long. The V gene lost 8 bases and the J gene lost 0 bases, with 15 bases spanning the gap. CDR3 loop: CASGPRSGSTDTQYF. The CDR3 nucleotides read TGTGCCAGCGGCCCCAGGAGCGGGAGCACAGATACGCAGTATTTT.